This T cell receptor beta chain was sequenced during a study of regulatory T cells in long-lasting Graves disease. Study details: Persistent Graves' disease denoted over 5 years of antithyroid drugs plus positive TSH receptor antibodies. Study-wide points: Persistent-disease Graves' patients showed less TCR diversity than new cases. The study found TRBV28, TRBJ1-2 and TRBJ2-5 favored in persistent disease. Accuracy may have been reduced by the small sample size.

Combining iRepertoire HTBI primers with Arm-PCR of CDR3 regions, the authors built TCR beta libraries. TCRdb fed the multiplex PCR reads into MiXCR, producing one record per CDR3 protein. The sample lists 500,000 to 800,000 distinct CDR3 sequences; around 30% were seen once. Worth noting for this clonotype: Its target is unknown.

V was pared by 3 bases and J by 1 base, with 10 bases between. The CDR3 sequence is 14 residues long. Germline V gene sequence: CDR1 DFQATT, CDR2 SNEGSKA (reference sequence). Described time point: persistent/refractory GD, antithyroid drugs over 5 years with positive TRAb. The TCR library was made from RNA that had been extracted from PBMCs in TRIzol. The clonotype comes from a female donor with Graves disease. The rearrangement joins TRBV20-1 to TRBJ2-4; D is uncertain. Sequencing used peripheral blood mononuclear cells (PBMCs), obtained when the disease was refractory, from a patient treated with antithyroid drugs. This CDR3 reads CSASRTRAKNIQYF. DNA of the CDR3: TGCAGTGCTAGCCGCACGAGGGCCAAAAACATTCAGTACTTC.